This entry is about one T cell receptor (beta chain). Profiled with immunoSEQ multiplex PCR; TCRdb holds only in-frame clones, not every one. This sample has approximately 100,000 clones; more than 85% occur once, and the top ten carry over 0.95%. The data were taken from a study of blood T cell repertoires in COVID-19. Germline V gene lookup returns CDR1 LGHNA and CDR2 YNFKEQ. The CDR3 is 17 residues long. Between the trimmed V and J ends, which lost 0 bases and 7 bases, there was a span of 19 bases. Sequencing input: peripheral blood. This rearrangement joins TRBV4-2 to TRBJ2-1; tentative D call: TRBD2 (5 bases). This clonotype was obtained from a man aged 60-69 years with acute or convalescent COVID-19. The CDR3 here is CASSQEGLGGFLNEQFF. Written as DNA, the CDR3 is TGTGCCAGCAGCCAAGAAGGGCTTGGAGGCTTCCTTAATGAGCAGTTCTTC.